The rows below give T cell receptor beta chains drawn from one sample of a study of cytotoxic CD8 clonotypes in ibrutinib-treated CLL. Here immunoSEQ multiplex PCR was the method, and the copy in TCRdb shows in-frame clones only, minus some. This table has approximately 150,000 clones, approximately 75% appearing once. The sample was PBMCs, taken after 12 months of ibrutinib treatment. These receptors originate from a human donor with chronic lymphocytic leukemia. CDR3s leave out the opening cysteine and the closing phenylalanine or tryptophan.

V gene,CDR3 protein
TRBV4-1,ASSHPGQGRSDTQY
TRBV6-4,ASSVRTGGSYEQY
TRBV6-1,ASSEDVIGGGYQPQH
TRBV7-9,ASGISGSYEQY
TRBV6-4,ASSREQGYEQY
TRBV10-3,AISESKTGANTEAF
TRBV6-5,ASSTPYRSYEQY
TRBV7-9,ASSLVGGVTYEQY
TRBV2,ASSDQAYGYT
TRBV27,ASSLSSFDQPQH
TRBV4-3,ASSQARVNNEQF
TRBV21-1,ASSNGQGETQY
TRBV2,ASSEARLAGMYQETQY
TRBV7-3,ASSLTTSGRAGKTQY
TRBV7-6,ASSGGPGSYEQY
TRBV7-2,ASSLAAQGNYQPQH
TRBV11-1,ASSFQVSTYEQY
TRBV5-6,ASSLGLGPYEQY
TRBV10-3,AISEPGQGAWEQY
TRBV28,ASSRDRYRLGYT
TRBV7-9,ASSPRTRAYGYT